The TCR beta chain under discussion was sequenced for a study of beta chain features in type 1 diabetes. Study findings and constraints: Unsettled here was the matter of whether HLA type influences TCRB rearrangement.

Sorting produced populations that all topped 95% purity. Of note for this clone: Antigen specificity is unknown.

The CDR3 spans 13 residues. CDR1 is SGHTA, CDR2 FQGNSA, per germline. With V trimmed by 4 bases and J by 8 bases, 1 base remained unmatched. Expressed TCRB transcripts were sequenced, since all the RNA that had been isolated was reverse transcribed. TCRdb's copy holds only in-frame clones and misses some; the assay was immunoSEQ multiplex PCR. The sample lists around 340,000 clones, around 19% occurring once. This receptor was taken from a woman aged 18-29 years in good health. Sequenced: naive CD4+ T cells from blood. This chain uses TRBV7-2 with TRBJ1-4, with 10 bases that match TRBD1. DNA of the CDR3: TGTGCCAGCAGCTCGGACAGGGGGGAAAAACTGTTTTTT. This codes for CASSSDRGEKLFF.